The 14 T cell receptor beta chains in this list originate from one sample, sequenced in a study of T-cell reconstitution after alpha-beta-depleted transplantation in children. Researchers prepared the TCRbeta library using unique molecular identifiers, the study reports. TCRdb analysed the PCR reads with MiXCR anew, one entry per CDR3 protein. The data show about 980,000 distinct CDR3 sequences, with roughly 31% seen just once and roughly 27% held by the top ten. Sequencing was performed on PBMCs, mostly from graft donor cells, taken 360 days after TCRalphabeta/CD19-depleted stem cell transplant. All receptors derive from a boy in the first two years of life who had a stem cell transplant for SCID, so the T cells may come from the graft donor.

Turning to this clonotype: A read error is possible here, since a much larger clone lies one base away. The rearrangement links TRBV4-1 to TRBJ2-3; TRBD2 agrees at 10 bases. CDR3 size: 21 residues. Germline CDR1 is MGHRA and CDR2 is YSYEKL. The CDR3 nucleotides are TGCGCCAGCAGCCAAGATACCCCAAGGGTAGCGGGGGGCTCTAGCATAGATACGCAGTATTTT. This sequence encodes CASSQDTPRVAGGSSIDTQYF.

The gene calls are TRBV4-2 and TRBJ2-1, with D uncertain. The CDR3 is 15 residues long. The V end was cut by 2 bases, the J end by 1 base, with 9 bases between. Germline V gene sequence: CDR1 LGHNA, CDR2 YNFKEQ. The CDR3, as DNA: TGTGCCAGCAGCCAAAGCTGGCCATCCTACAATGAGCAGTTCTTC. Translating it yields CASSQSWPSYNEQFF.

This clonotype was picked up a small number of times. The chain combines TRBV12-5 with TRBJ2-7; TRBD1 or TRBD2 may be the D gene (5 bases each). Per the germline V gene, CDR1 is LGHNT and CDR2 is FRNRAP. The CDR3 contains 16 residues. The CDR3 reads CAKTAERGISSYEQYF. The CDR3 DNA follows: TGTGCCAAGACAGCGGAACGGGGTATAAGCTCCTACGAGCAGTACTTC. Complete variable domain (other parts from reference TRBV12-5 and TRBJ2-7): DARVTQTPRHKVTEMGQEVTMRCQPILGHNTVFWYRQTMMQGLELLAYFRNRAPLDDSGMPKDRFSAEMPDATLATLKIQPSEPRDSAVYFCAKTAERGISSYEQYFGPGTRLTVT.

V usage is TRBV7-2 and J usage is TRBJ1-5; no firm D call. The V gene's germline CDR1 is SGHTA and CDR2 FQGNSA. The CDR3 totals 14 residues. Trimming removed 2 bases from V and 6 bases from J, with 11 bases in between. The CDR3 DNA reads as TGTGCCAGCAGCTTAATCGCGGCGGCTCAGCCCCAGCATTTT. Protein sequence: CASSLIAAAQPQHF.

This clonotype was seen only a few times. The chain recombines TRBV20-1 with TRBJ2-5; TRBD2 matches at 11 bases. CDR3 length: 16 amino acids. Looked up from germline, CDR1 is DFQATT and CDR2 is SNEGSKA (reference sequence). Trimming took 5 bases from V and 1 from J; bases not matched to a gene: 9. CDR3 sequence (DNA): TGCAGTGCTTACCCCCCTAGCGGGGGGACCCAAGAGACCCAGTACTTC. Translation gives CSAYPPSGGTQETQYF.

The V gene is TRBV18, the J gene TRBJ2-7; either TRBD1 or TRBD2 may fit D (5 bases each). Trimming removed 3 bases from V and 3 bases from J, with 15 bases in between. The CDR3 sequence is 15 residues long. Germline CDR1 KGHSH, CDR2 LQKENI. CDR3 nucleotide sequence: TGTGCCAGCTCACCTGGGACGTTTGCGGGCTACGAGCAGTACTTC. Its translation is CASSPGTFAGYEQYF.

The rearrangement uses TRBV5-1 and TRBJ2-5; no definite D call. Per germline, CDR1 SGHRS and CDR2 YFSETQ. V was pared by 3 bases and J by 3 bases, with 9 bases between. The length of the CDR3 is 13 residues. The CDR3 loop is CASSSQGEETQYF. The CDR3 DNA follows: TGCGCCAGCAGCTCCCAAGGAGAAGAGACCCAGTACTTC.

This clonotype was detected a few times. CDR3 nucleotides: TGTGCCAGCAGTTACTCGGGGGACCCCCAAGAGACCCAGTACTTC. It codes for CASSYSGDPQETQYF. The chain uses TRBV6-5 and TRBJ2-5; D may match TRBD1 or TRBD2 (5 bases each). Germline-derived CDR1 and CDR2 are MNHEY and SVGAGI. The CDR3 runs to 15 residues. V dropped 0 bases and J dropped 1 base, with 9 bases sitting between them.

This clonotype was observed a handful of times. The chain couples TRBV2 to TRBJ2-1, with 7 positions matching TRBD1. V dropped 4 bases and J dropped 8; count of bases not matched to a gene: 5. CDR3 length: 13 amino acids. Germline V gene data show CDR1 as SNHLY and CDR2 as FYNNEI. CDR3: CASSGGTEDEQFF. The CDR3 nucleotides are TGTGCCAGCAGTGGGGGGACAGAGGATGAGCAGTTCTTC.

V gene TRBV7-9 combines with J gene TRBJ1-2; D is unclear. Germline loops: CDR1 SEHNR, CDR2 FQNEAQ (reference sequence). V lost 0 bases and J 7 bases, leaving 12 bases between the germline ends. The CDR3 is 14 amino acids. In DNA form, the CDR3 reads TGTGCCAGCAGCTTAGCGTCGGACCGGGCTGGCTACACCTTC. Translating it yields CASSLASDRAGYTF.

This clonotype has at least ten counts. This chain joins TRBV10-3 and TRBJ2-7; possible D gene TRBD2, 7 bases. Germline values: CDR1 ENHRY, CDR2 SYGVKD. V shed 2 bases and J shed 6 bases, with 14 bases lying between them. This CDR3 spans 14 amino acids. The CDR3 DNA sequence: TGTGCCATCAGTGAGGAAACGGCGGGGGCCGAGCAGTACTTC. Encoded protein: CAISEETAGAEQYF.

CDR3 coding DNA: TGCAGCGTTGGCCCCGGCTATGGCTACACCTTC. Protein sequence: CSVGPGYGYTF. The V and J genes are TRBV29-1 and TRBJ1-2, with D unclear. V was trimmed by 4 bases and J by 4 bases, leaving 7 bases between them. CDR1 is SQVTM and CDR2 is ANQGSEA in the germline V gene. The CDR3 length is 11 residues. The variable domain in full, with the rest retrieved from reference TRBV29-1 and TRBJ1-2, is SAVISQKPSRDICQRGTSLTIQCQVDSQVTMMFWYRQQPGQSLTLIATANQGSEATYESGFVIDKFPISRPNLTFSTLTVSNMSPEDSSIYLCSVGPGYGYTFGSGTRLTVV.

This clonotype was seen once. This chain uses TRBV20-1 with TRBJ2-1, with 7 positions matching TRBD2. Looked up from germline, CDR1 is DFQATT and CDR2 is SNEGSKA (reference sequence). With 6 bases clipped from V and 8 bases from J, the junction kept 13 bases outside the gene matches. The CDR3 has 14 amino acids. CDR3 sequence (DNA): TGCAGTGCGCCACGGGGGGACCTCGGGCATGAGCAGTTCTTC. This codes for CSAPRGDLGHEQFF.

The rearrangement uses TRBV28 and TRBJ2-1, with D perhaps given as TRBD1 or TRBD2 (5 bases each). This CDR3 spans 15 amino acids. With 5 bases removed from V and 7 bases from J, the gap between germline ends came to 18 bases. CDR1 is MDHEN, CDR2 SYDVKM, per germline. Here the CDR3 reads CASSAEGSMRNEQFF. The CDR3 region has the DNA TGTGCCAGCAGTGCCGAGGGGAGTATGAGAAATGAGCAGTTCTTC.